The entry below gives a single T cell receptor beta chain sequence along with its context. This clone was seen a few times. No cognate antigen has been identified for it. No quality values exist for individual bases; no much larger clone is one base distant. These data come from a study of beta chain features in type 1 diabetes (dated by TCRdb to between 2018 and 2020). The study in broad terms: Mean age, gender distribution, total cell number and subset yield did not differ between patients and healthy donors. A total of approximately 110,000,000 sorted cells were examined across all samples, and a strong correlation was observed between cell number per subset and RNA yield. In the study, TCRB repertoires of sorted circulating CD4+ T cell subsets from recently diagnosed type 1 diabetes patients were compared with those of matched healthy donors. Regulatory and stem cell-like memory subsets were isolated from only 8 patients and about eight healthy donors, whereas naive and central memory subsets came from all 30 or so donors. Broader findings and caveats from the paper: Naive, central memory and regulatory TCRB repertoires appeared to be more similar among patients than among healthy donors. In all four CD4+ subsets, TCRB CDR3 length was moderately but significantly shorter in type 1 diabetes patients. HLA sub-analyses involved small numbers of individuals, so any influence of HLA type on TCRB rearrangement remained unresolved. Because cDNA was sequenced instead of genomic DNA, activated cells with high expression could be over-represented, although the groups did not differ in activation or CD3 levels. Shorter templates might have been favored by PCR, but patient and control samples were amplified and corrected together, so both groups would have been affected equally by any skew. At VDJ recombination sites, patients with type 1 diabetes made fewer insertions and deleted more nucleotides, a pattern implying thymic rearrangement abnormalities.

The High Capacity cDNA Reverse Transcription Kit was used to reverse transcribe all of the isolated RNA, meaning that expressed TCRB transcripts were what got sequenced. Deep immunoSEQ sequencing was performed on naive, central memory and regulatory T cell samples, with an average of around 3.4 million total reads per sample. After sorted cells were lysed in RLT buffer, RNA was extracted with DNase-treated RNeasy Micro or Mini kits, with the choice depending on cell number. Each cell subset was processed on its own to prevent cross-contamination, while patient and healthy donor samples were processed together. Using the immunoSEQ multiplex PCR, TCRB sequences were amplified from cDNA into 87-bp fragments spanning the CDR3 region. Sequencing of the amplicons was performed on the Illumina HiSeq platform. On the authors' methods: PCR bias was computationally corrected using synthetic template baselines, reads within Hamming distance 2 were collapsed, and singletons that could not be merged were discarded. By aligning reads against IMGT, V, D and J genes, CDR3 length, and insertions or deletions at six rearrangement sites were assigned. Within each subset, clonotype counts were normalized to sorted cell number, after which true diversity and Gini coefficients were computed with the tcR R package. The overlap coefficient, calculated on TCRB nucleotide sequences, was used to measure repertoire sharing. The source is immuneACCESS, and TCRdb retained only in-frame sequences with V and J called. Part of the clones is not carried over; for the studies checked, unresolved V genes explain less than half of this, and the remainder is unexplained. V and J calls plus clone size are reproduced from that table; the DNA served to infer D and trimming. The sample table holds 150,000 to 190,000 clones, of which over 9% were seen once. The ten largest make up under 0.55% of the sample.

From each donor, a single peripheral blood sample of around 0.12 L on average was drawn into heparinised tubes. A BD FACSAria II and a panel including CD45RO, CCR7, CD25, CD127, CD95 and CD27 were used to sort naive, central memory, regulatory and stem cell-like memory CD4+ T cells. All sorted populations exceeded 95% purity. PBMCs were isolated right away by Lymphoprep density gradient centrifugation and were stained directly, without culture. So that batch effects would be minimized, each experiment stained and sorted samples in pairs, pairing one healthy donor with one patient. Sequencing input: central memory CD4+ T cells from blood. The source is a man younger than 45 with type 1 diabetes.

For the CDR3, the sequence is CASSLLPGDRSTDTQYF. The nucleotide sequence reads as follows: TGTGCCAGCAGCTTACTTCCGGGAGATCGGAGCACAGATACGCAGTATTTT. The receptor chain draws on TRBV7-3 and TRBJ2-3; a tentative D call is TRBD2 (6 bases match). V is reduced by 2 bases and J by 0 bases, leaving a spacing of 15 bases between them. CDR1 SGHTA and CDR2 FQGTGA were looked up in the germline V gene. Its CDR3 holds 17 amino acids, cysteine through phenylalanine. The DNA shown is the 51-base CDR3, in frame from base 1.